This record concerns one TCR beta chain sequence. The CDR3 contains 14 residues. Trimming took 6 bases from V and 6 from J, leaving 17 bases between them. This record comes from a study of T cells in Graves' hyperthyroidism and ophthalmopathy. What was amplified from RNA transcripts were TCR beta CDR3 regions. In the first-round RT-PCR of the TCR CDR3, the HTBI primer set was used. TCRdb reprocessed the multiplex PCR reads via MiXCR and lists one record per CDR3 protein. The sample lists over 700,000 distinct CDR3 sequences, about 35% occurring once. The J gene is TRBJ1-1, the V gene TRBV12-3 or TRBV12-4, with D perhaps TRBD1 (6 bases). This TCR derives from a woman in her forties with Graves' hyperthyroidism. Sequencing was carried out using blood. DNA for the CDR3: TGTGCCAGCAGCCCGAAACGGGGACATTCTGAAGCTTTCTTT. Its protein is CASSPKRGHSEAFF.